A single sample is the source of the 6 T cell receptor beta chains below, sequenced in a study of CD39 and CD103 CD8 tumor-infiltrating T cells. Assay: immunoSEQ multiplex PCR; the TCRdb copy retains only in-frame clones and omits some. The sample contains around 1,800 clones, about 73% of which appear only once. The sequenced material came from CD39- CD103- CD8+ T cells sorted from the tumor. The subset denotes: CD103-CD39- double-negative CD45RA- CD8 T cells. These receptor sequences come from a human donor with head and neck squamous cell carcinoma.

This clone was observed a handful of times. The genes are TRBV7-9 and TRBJ1-5; D is possibly TRBD1 (5 bases). This CDR3 contains 15 residues. Trimming pared 1 base from V and 5 bases from J, leaving 12 bases between. The germline V gene encodes CDR1 SEHNR and CDR2 FQNEAQ (reference sequence). This CDR3 reads CASSLDTPGDQPQHF. DNA of the CDR3: TGTGCCAGCAGCTTAGACACCCCGGGGGATCAGCCCCAGCATTTT.

The chain couples TRBV4-2 to TRBJ1-2; D unclear. V dropped 5 bases and J dropped 7 bases, with 14 bases sitting between them. Germline CDR1 LGHNA, CDR2 YNFKEQ. The CDR3 totals 13 residues. The CDR3: CASSLGLMGGYTF. CDR3 DNA sequence: TGTGCCAGCAGCTTAGGCCTGATGGGTGGCTACACCTTC.

The rearrangement uses TRBV5-1 and TRBJ1-1; a weak D match, TRBD1 (6 bases). Looked up from germline, CDR1 is SGHRS and CDR2 is YFSETQ. The germline V and J ends were trimmed by 4 bases and 3 bases, with 16 bases remaining between them. The CDR3 is 15 amino acids. CDR3 bases: TGCGCCAGCAGCAGGATGCAGGGGTTGGACACTGAAGCTTTCTTT. It specifies CASSRMQGLDTEAFF.

The gene calls are TRBV28 and TRBJ2-7, with D perhaps TRBD1 (5 bases). This CDR3 has 15 amino acids. The ends were cut back, 6 bases at V and 2 bases at J, with 17 bases in the middle. Germline values: CDR1 MDHEN, CDR2 SYDVKM. In DNA, the CDR3 is TGTGCCAGCAGACAGGACACATCGAGAGCCTACGAGCAGTACTTC. Its protein is CASRQDTSRAYEQYF.

Only a few counts were recorded for this clone. The chain carries TRBV27 and TRBJ1-6, with D unclear. V was cut by 0 bases and J by 3 bases, with 9 bases left in between. Looked up from germline, CDR1 is MNHEY and CDR2 is SMNVEV (reference sequence). This CDR3 comprises 16 residues. CDR3 bases: TGTGCCAGCAGTTTATCGGCACAGCACTATAATTCACCCCTCCACTTT. This sequence encodes CASSLSAQHYNSPLHF.

The chain employs TRBV19 and TRBJ1-2; D is unresolved. Germline values: CDR1 LNHDA, CDR2 SQIVND (reference sequence). This CDR3 has 17 residues. Between the trimmed V and J ends, which lost 0 bases and 0 bases, there was a span of 14 bases. CDR3 coding DNA: TGTGCCAGTAGTATAGAAAAGGAAGGAAGGTCTAACTATGGCTACACCTTC. This sequence encodes CASSIEKEGRSNYGYTF.